This T cell receptor beta chain is drawn from a study of blood T cell repertoires in COVID-19. Study-level information: Some COVID-19 samples were acute and others convalescent; all came from the United States, Italy and Spain. Sample material is recorded as cDNA or gDNA derived from T cells, B-cell-depleted T cells, or PBMCs.

Original methodology: The authors estimated nucleated cell counts from reference gene primer amplification. Clones were sequenced by immunoSEQ multiplex PCR, and TCRdb holds only the in-frame ones, with some missing. The DNA was the basis for D and trimming; V, J and clone size are from that table. The sample has about 57,000 clones; around 90% are singletons. This CDR3 has 17 amino acids. From germline, CDR1 is SEHNR and CDR2 FQNEAQ (reference sequence). V lost 4 bases and J lost 4; bases outside the gene matches: 10. In its sample, this clone was seen once. Sequenced: peripheral blood. The J gene is TRBJ2-5, the V gene TRBV7-9; 12 nucleotides agree with TRBD2. The TCR originated in a human donor in a cohort sampled during active COVID-19. DNA of the CDR3: TGTGCCAGCAGCTCATGGACTAGCGGGATTCAACCAGAGACCCAGTACTTC. Translation: CASSSWTSGIQPETQYF.